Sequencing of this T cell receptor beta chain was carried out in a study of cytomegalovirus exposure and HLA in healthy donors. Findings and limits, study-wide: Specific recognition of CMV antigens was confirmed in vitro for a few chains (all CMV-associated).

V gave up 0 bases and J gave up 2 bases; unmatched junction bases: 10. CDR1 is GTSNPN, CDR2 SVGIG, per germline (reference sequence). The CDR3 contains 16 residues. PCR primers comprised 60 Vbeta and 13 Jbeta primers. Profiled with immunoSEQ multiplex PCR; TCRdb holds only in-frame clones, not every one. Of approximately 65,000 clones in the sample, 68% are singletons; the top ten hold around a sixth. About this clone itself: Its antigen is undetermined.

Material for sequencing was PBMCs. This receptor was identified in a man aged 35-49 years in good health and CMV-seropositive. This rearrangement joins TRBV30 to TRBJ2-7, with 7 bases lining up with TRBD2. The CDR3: CAWSVGASGRTYEQYF. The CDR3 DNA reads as TGTGCCTGGAGTGTAGGGGCTAGCGGAAGGACCTACGAGCAGTACTTC.